This record looks at one TCR beta chain sequence and its context. As for treatment: 15 to 20 received Ad26.COV2.S at low or high dose, single or two shots; roughly five received placebo; per-sample allocation not given. It was on day 63 after the first vaccine or placebo injection that samples were taken. Sequenced by immunoSEQ multiplex PCR; TCRdb stores in-frame clones only, minus some. The sample holds hundreds of thousands of clones, roughly 87% seen once. These data originate in a study of Ad26.COV2.S vaccination and SARS-CoV-2 variants. Study details: As a participant in COV1001, the donor was in the Ad26.COV2.S trial arm.

The V gene end was trimmed by 8 bases and the J gene end by 4 bases; junction bases not matched to a gene: 6. Germline V CDR1 and CDR2: ENHRY, SYGVKD. CDR3 length: 14 amino acids. The clonotype originates from a person between 18 and 60 years old who received the Ad26.COV2.S COVID-19 vaccine or a placebo. Material: peripheral blood, obtained in a trial of Ad26.COV2.S vaccine versus placebo. This chain connects TRBV10-3 to TRBJ2-3, with TRBD2 matching over 10 bases. The CDR3 nucleotides read TGTGCCATCTGGAGCGGGGGGGGCGCAGATACGCAGTATTTT. It specifies CAIWSGGGADTQYF.